A single sample is the source of the 23 T cell receptor beta chains below, sequenced in a study of cytomegalovirus exposure and HLA in healthy donors. Assay: immunoSEQ multiplex PCR; the TCRdb copy retains only in-frame clones and omits some. The sample consists of 100,000 or so clones, around 83% of them appearing once. Input material: PBMCs. The receptors were gathered from a woman between 18 and 29 years old in good health and CMV-seropositive.

V usage is TRBV2 and J usage is TRBJ2-2; 12 nucleotides match TRBD1. The length of the CDR3 is 17 residues. The junction had 9 bases not matched to a gene; V was cut back by 7 bases and J by 3 bases. Germline assignment: CDR1 SNHLY and CDR2 FYNNEI. DNA of the CDR3: TGTGCCAGCAATCGGGACAGGGGGCTCGTGGACACCGGGGAGCTGTTTTTT. This sequence encodes CASNRDRGLVDTGELFF.

The chain recombines TRBV10-1 with TRBJ1-5, with D possibly TRBD1 on 6 matching bases. The V and J ends lost 4 bases and 4 bases respectively, with 8 bases between them. Germline CDR1 and CDR2: WNHNN and SYGVQD (reference sequence). This CDR3 is 13 amino acids long. The DNA of the CDR3 is TGCGCCAGCAGTGCTGACAGGAATCAGCCCCAGCATTTT. Its protein product is CASSADRNQPQHF.

The chain has TRBV7-6 and TRBJ2-7, with D uncertain. V was pared by 5 bases and J by 3 bases, with 14 bases between. Germline V lookup: CDR1 SGHVS, CDR2 FNYEAQ. CDR3 length: 14 amino acids. This CDR3 reads CASSPGVVGYEQYF. CDR3 coding DNA: TGTGCCAGCAGCCCCGGAGTGGTGGGCTACGAGCAGTACTTC.

This chain joins TRBV6-5 and TRBJ2-3, with TRBD2 matching 8 bases. The germline CDR1 and CDR2 sequences are MNHEY and SVGAGI. Unmatched junction bases numbered 5, after V lost 2 bases and J lost 1 base. The CDR3 is made up of 16 amino acids. The CDR3 loop is CASSYKSGGGTDTQYF. DNA of the CDR3: TGTGCCAGCAGTTACAAGAGCGGGGGAGGCACAGATACGCAGTATTTT.

The rearrangement links TRBV18 to TRBJ2-7, with D possibly TRBD2 on 7 matching bases. This CDR3 is built from 13 residues. Deletions cut 3 bases from V and 2 bases from J, with 8 bases between. In germline, CDR1 is KGHSH, CDR2 LQKENI. The CDR3 reads CASSPGGPYEQYF. As DNA, the CDR3 is TGTGCCAGCTCACCCGGGGGGCCCTACGAGCAGTACTTC.

The chain joins TRBV4-1 to TRBJ1-4; D not resolved. V lost 0 bases and J lost 5, with 7 bases in between. CDR1 is MGHRA and CDR2 is YSYEKL in the germline V gene. The CDR3 contains 14 residues. CDR3 nucleotide sequence: TGCGCCAGCAGCCAAGATGACTTGAATGAAAAACTGTTTTTT. This gives the protein CASSQDDLNEKLFF.

This clone has a single count. This rearrangement joins TRBV27 to TRBJ2-2, with 7 bases lining up with TRBD1. The germline CDR1 and CDR2 sequences are MNHEY and SMNVEV (reference sequence). V gave up 6 bases and J gave up 6 bases; unmatched junction bases: 7. The CDR3 sequence is 14 residues long. The CDR3, as DNA: TGTGCCAGCAGCGCGACAGGGAATCCCGGGGAGCTGTTTTTT. Encoded protein: CASSATGNPGELFF.

The V call is TRBV19, the J call TRBJ2-2; 7 nucleotides agree with TRBD2. The trim removed 5 bases at V and 7 bases at J, leaving 1 base unmatched. Germline V gene lookup returns CDR1 LNHDA and CDR2 SQIVND (reference sequence). This CDR3 is 12 amino acids long. As DNA, the CDR3 is TGTGCCAGTAGTTCGGGGGGCGGGGAGCTGTTTTTT. Residues: CASSSGGGELFF. The complete variable domain, with remaining parts taken from reference TRBV19 and TRBJ2-2, reads DGGITQSPKYLFRKEGQNVTLSCEQNLNHDAMYWYRQDPGQGLRLIYYSQIVNDFQKGDIAEGYSVSREKKESFPLTVTSAQKNPTAFYLCASSSGGGELFFGEGSRLTVL.

On this clone: One end of the junction is discordant with germline, which a read error may explain. The V and J genes are TRBV14 and TRBJ2-1, with D tentatively TRBD1 (6 bases). The CDR3 length is 16 residues. Germline V gives CDR1 SGHDN, CDR2 FVKESK. The CDR3 protein is CASSPGHLLVYSEQFF. The CDR3 DNA is TGTGCCAGCAGCCCGGGACATCTGTTGGTCTACAGTGAGCAGTTCTTC.

This clone was seen once. The V call is TRBV28, the J call TRBJ2-1; 9 nucleotides agree with TRBD1. The CDR3 is 15 amino acids. Germline values: CDR1 MDHEN, CDR2 SYDVKM. After removal of 6 bases from V and 8 bases from J, the junction contained 11 bases not matched to a gene. DNA of the CDR3: TGTGCCAGCAGGCCCGGGACAGGGCTAATTTATGAGCAGTTCTTC. Encoded protein: CASRPGTGLIYEQFF.

This sequence joins TRBV7-8 and TRBJ2-6; D remains ambiguous. The V end was cut by 3 bases, the J end by 0 bases, with 6 bases between. Germline V gene data show CDR1 as SGHVS and CDR2 as FQNEAQ. This CDR3 region has 15 residues. The CDR3 region is CASSFTDSGANVLTF. The CDR3 DNA follows: TGTGCCAGCAGCTTTACAGACTCTGGGGCCAACGTCCTGACTTTC.

The J gene is TRBJ2-7, the V gene TRBV5-1, with D unresolved. Germline lookup yields CDR1 SGHRS and CDR2 YFSETQ. V was clipped by 4 bases and J by 7 bases, with 6 bases between them. The CDR3 is 10 residues long. The CDR3: CASSPKEQYF. As DNA, the CDR3 is TGCGCCAGCAGCCCTAAGGAGCAGTACTTC.

The chain links TRBV28 to TRBJ1-3; maybe TRBD1 (6 bases). CDR3 length: 15 amino acids. Trimming removed 3 bases from V and 2 bases from J, with 11 bases in between. CDR1 is MDHEN, CDR2 SYDVKM, per germline. The CDR3 coding sequence is TGTGCCAGCAGTTTCCGCAGGGGAACTGGAAACACCATATATTTT. This encodes CASSFRRGTGNTIYF.

The V call is TRBV6-5, the J call TRBJ2-7, with TRBD1 identical over 8 bases. This CDR3 comprises 15 residues. The germline V gene encodes CDR1 MNHEY and CDR2 SVGAGI. Unmatched junction bases numbered 5, after V lost 2 bases and J lost 2 bases. In DNA form, the CDR3 reads TGTGCCAGCAGTTACGGGGAGACAGGGGCCTACGAGCAGTACTTC. Its protein is CASSYGETGAYEQYF.

This rearrangement joins TRBV2 to TRBJ2-5; D call uncertain. Trimming stripped 5 bases from V and 1 base from J, with 11 bases between. Germline V gives CDR1 SNHLY, CDR2 FYNNEI. CDR3 length: 14 residues. The chain's CDR3 is CASSQNTTQETQYF. CDR3 DNA: TGTGCCAGCAGTCAAAACACAACCCAAGAGACCCAGTACTTC.

This chain joins TRBV5-1 and TRBJ2-1, with 9 bases fitting TRBD2. The V gene's germline CDR1 is SGHRS and CDR2 YFSETQ. This CDR3 spans 16 amino acids. Trimming at V came to 4 bases and at J to 7 bases, leaving 12 bases not matched to a gene. The CDR3 here is CASSSVAGALGNEQFF. The CDR3 nucleotides read TGCGCCAGCAGCAGTGTAGCGGGAGCGCTTGGGAATGAGCAGTTCTTC.

The J gene is TRBJ2-3, the V gene TRBV13, with TRBD1 identical over 10 bases. Trimming took 0 bases from V and 2 from J; bases not matched to a gene: 2. The CDR3 is 16 residues long. Germline V gene sequence: CDR1 PRHDT, CDR2 FYEKMQ (reference sequence). The CDR3 DNA is TGTGCCAGCAGCTTAGGGGACAGGGGGTTCACAGATACGCAGTATTTT. As protein: CASSLGDRGFTDTQYF.

The chain has TRBV2 and TRBJ2-2, with 8 bases fitting TRBD1. Germline values: CDR1 SNHLY, CDR2 FYNNEI. Unmatched junction bases numbered 2, after V lost 3 bases and J lost 2 bases. This CDR3 is 15 amino acids long. In DNA, the CDR3 is TGTGCCAGCAGTGAGACAGGGGCAAACACCGGGGAGCTGTTTTTT. Protein sequence: CASSETGANTGELFF.

The chain's CDR3 is CSVRASSNQPQHF. Written as DNA, the CDR3 is TGCAGCGTCCGTGCGTCCTCGAATCAGCCCCAGCATTTT. V gene TRBV29-1 combines with J gene TRBJ1-5; no clear D gene. Trimming took off 6 bases at V and 4 bases at J, with 13 bases between the two ends. This CDR3 has 13 amino acids. Germline lookup yields CDR1 SQVTM and CDR2 ANQGSEA.

A single count supports this clone. The gene calls are TRBV5-1 and TRBJ1-4, with 8 bases aligning to TRBD1. This CDR3 contains 15 residues. Germline V gene lookup returns CDR1 SGHRS and CDR2 YFSETQ. The trim removed 2 bases at V and 4 bases at J, leaving 4 bases unmatched. CDR3 sequence (DNA): TGCGCCAGCAGCTTAGAAGGACAGGGTAATGAAAAACTGTTTTTT. It is translated as CASSLEGQGNEKLFF.

This sequence joins TRBV28 and TRBJ1-1; tentative D call: TRBD1 (6 bases). Germline V gene data show CDR1 as MDHEN and CDR2 as SYDVKM. V gave up 6 bases and J gave up 1 base, with 12 bases separating them. The CDR3 sequence is 14 residues long. The CDR3 loop reads CASRNQGTNTEAFF. The DNA of the CDR3 is TGTGCCAGCAGAAACCAGGGGACGAACACTGAAGCTTTCTTT.

The chain's CDR3 is CASSTRGYGSYNEQFF. CDR3 coding DNA: TGTGCCAGCAGCACCAGGGGATATGGTTCCTACAATGAGCAGTTCTTC. The rearrangement joins TRBV5-6 to TRBJ2-1; weak D call: TRBD1 (6 bases). V lost 4 bases to trimming and J lost 1 base, with 15 bases between them. The CDR3 is 16 residues long. Per the germline V gene, CDR1 is SGHDT and CDR2 is YYEEEE.

The chain employs TRBV11-2 and TRBJ2-7, with a tentative D call TRBD1 (5 bases). The CDR3 extends over 15 amino acids. Germline V lookup: CDR1 SGHAT, CDR2 FQNNGV. V dropped 0 bases and J dropped 6 bases, with 15 bases sitting between them. The CDR3 DNA is TGTGCCAGCAGCTTAGAGTTTGGCAGGGTCTCCGAGCAGTACTTC. It specifies CASSLEFGRVSEQYF.